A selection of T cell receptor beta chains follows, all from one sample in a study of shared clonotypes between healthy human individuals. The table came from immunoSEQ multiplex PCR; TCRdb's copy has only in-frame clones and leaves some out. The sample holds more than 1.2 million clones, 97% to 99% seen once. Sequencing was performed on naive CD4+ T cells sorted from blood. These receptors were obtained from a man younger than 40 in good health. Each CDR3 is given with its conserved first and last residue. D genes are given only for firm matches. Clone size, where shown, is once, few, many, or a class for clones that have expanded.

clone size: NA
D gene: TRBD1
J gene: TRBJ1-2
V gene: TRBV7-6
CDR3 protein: CASSPRTGSANYGYTF
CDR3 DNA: TGTGCCAGCAGCCCCCGGACAGGTAGTGCTAACTATGGCTACACCTTC

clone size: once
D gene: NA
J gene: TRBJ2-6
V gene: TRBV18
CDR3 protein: CASSPLQSSGANVLTF
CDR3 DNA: TGTGCCAGCTCACCATTACAATCAAGTGGGGCCAACGTCCTGACTTTC

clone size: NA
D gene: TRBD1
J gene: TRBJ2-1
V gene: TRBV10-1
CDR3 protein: CASRGGHRHNEQFF
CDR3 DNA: TGCGCCAGCCGAGGGGGCCACCGTCACAATGAGCAGTTCTTC

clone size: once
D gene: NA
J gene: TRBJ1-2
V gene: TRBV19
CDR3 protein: CASSIAGAGYTF
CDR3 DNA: TGTGCCAGTAGTATTGCGGGGGCCGGCTACACCTTC

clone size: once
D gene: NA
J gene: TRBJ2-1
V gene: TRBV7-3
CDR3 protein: CASSLGPRGGTYNEQFF
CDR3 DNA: TGTGCCAGCAGCTTGGGACCTAGGGGCGGGACGTACAATGAGCAGTTCTTC

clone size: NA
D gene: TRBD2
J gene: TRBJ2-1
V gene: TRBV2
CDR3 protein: CASSLSSGAYNEQFF
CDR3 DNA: TGTGCCAGCTCGCTATCTAGCGGGGCCTACAATGAGCAGTTCTTC

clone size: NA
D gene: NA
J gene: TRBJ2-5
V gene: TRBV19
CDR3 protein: CASSIEGWNQETQYF
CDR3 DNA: TGTGCCAGTAGTATAGAGGGGTGGAACCAAGAGACCCAGTACTTC

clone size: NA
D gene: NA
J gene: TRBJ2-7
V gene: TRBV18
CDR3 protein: CASSPDTYSYEQYF
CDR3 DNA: TGTGCCAGCTCACCCGACACGTACTCCTACGAGCAGTACTTC

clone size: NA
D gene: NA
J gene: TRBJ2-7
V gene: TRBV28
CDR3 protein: CASSARRTDLYEQYF
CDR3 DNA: TGTGCCAGCAGTGCCCGCCGGACGGACCTCTACGAGCAGTACTTC

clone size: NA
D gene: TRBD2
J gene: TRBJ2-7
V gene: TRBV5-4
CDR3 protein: CASSPSAGGVFGEQYF
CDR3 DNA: TGTGCCAGCAGCCCTAGTGCGGGGGGGGTATTCGGCGAGCAGTACTTC

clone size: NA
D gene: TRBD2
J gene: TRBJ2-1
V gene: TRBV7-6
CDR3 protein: CASSLDWTSGNNEQFF
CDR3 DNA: TGTGCCAGCAGCTTAGACTGGACTAGCGGGAACAATGAGCAGTTCTTC

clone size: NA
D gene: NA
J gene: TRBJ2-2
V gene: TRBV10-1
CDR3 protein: CASSARRDTGELFF
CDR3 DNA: TGCGCCAGCAGTGCACGGAGGGACACCGGGGAGCTGTTTTTT

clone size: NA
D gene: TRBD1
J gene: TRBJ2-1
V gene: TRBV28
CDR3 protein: CASSQTGTGPYNEQFF
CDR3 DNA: TGTGCCAGCAGCCAAACCGGGACAGGGCCCTACAATGAGCAGTTCTTC

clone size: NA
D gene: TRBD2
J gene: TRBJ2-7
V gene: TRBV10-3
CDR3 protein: CASGPGSGSYEQYF
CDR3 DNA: TGTGCCTCGGGTCCGGGGAGCGGGAGCTACGAGCAGTACTTC

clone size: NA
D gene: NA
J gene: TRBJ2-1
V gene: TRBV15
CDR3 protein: CATSAGINEQFF
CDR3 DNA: TGTGCCACCAGCGCCGGAATTAATGAGCAGTTCTTC

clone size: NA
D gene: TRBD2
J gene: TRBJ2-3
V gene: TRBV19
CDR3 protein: CASKYRLAGVGDTQYF
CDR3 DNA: TGTGCCAGTAAATATCGGCTAGCGGGAGTAGGAGATACGCAGTATTTT

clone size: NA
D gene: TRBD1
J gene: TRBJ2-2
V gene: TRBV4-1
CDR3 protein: CASSQPGQGSAGELFF
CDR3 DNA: TGCGCCAGCAGCCAACCGGGACAGGGTTCCGCCGGGGAGCTGTTTTTT

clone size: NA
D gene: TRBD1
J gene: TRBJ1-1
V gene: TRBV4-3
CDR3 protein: CASSPSRDRLNTEAFF
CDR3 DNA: TGCGCCAGCAGCCCATCCAGGGACAGGTTGAACACTGAAGCTTTCTTT

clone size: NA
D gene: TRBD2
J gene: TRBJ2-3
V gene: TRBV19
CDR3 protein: CATIAGGPNTDTQYF
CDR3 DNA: TGTGCCACCATAGCGGGAGGGCCCAACACAGATACGCAGTATTTT

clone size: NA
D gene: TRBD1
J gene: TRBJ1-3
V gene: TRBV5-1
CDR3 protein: CASSLGDSSGNTIYF
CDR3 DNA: TGCGCCAGCAGCTTGGGGGACAGTTCTGGAAACACCATATATTTT

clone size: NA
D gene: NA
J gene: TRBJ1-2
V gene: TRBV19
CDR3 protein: CASSSLDRNYGYTF
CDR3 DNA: TGTGCCAGTAGTTCCCTCGACAGGAACTATGGCTACACCTTC

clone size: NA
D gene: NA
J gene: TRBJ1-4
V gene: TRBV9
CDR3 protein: CASSVAGSYNEKLFF
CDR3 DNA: TGTGCCAGCAGCGTAGCTGGCAGTTACAATGAAAAACTGTTTTTT

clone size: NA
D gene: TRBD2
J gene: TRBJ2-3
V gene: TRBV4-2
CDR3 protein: CASSQALAGKGTDTQYF
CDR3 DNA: TGTGCCAGCAGCCAAGCGCTAGCGGGGAAGGGCACAGATACGCAGTATTTT

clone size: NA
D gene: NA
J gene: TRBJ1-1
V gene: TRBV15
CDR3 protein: CATSRDPDSKSEAFF
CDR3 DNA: TGTGCCACCAGCAGAGACCCGGACTCTAAGTCCGAAGCTTTCTTT

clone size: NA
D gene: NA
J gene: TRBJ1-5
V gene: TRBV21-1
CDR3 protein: CASTPRPPEPQHF
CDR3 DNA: TGTGCCAGCACGCCAAGGCCGCCGGAGCCCCAGCATTTT

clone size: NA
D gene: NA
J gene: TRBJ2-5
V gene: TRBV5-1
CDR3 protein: CASSLAPDGLGAQETQYF
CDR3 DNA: TGCGCCAGCAGCTTGGCCCCGGACGGCCTGGGGGCACAAGAGACCCAGTACTTC

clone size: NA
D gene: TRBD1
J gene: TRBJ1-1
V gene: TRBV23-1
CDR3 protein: CASKGRGQGLMNTEAFF
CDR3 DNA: TGCGCCAGCAAAGGTAGGGGACAGGGACTGATGAACACTGAAGCTTTCTTT

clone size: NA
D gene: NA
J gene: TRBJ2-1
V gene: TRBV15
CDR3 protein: CATSRETVRASEQFF
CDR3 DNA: TGTGCCACCAGCAGAGAGACCGTCCGGGCGAGTGAGCAGTTCTTC

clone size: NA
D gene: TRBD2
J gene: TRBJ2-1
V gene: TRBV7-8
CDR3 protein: CASRPPSGLDILNEQFF
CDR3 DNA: TGTGCCAGCAGACCTCCTTCGGGACTAGATATTCTTAATGAGCAGTTCTTC

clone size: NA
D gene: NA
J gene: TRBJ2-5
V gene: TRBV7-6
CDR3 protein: CASRKGPLGTQYF
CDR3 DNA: TGTGCCAGCAGAAAGGGACCACTGGGGACCCAGTACTTC

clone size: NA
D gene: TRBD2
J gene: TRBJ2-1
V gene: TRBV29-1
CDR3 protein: CSVDQLAGGNEQFF
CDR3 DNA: TGCAGCGTTGATCAACTAGCGGGAGGCAATGAGCAGTTCTTC

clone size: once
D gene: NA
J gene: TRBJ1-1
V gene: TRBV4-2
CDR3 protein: CASSQEPGHTEAFF
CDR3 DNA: TGTGCCAGCAGCCAAGAGCCCGGGCACACTGAAGCTTTCTTT

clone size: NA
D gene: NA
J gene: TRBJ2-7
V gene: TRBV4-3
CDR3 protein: CASSQDAAGEQYF
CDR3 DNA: TGCGCCAGCAGCCAAGATGCGGCGGGGGAGCAGTACTTC

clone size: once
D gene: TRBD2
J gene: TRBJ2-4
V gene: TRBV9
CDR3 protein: CASSAGTSGSFHIQYF
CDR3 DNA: TGTGCCAGCAGCGCCGGGACTAGCGGGAGTTTCCACATTCAGTACTTC

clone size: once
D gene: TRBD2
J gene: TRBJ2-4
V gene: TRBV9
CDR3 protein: CASSPTSGSSNIQYF
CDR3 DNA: TGTGCCAGCAGCCCGACTAGCGGGAGTAGTAACATTCAGTACTTC

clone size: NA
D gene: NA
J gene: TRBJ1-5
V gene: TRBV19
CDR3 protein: CASRGAGNNQPQHF
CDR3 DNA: TGTGCCAGTAGGGGGGCAGGGAATAATCAGCCCCAGCATTTT

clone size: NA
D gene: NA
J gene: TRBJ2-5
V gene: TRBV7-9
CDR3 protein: CASSLGTLRQETQYF
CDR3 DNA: TGTGCCAGCAGCTTAGGTACCCTCCGCCAAGAGACCCAGTACTTC

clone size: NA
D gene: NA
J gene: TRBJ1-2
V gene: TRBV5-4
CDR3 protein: CASSLVFKGDGYTF
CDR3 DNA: TGTGCCAGCAGCTTGGTGTTTAAGGGAGATGGCTACACCTTC

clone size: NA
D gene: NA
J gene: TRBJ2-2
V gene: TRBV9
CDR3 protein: CASSVRDFSPGELFF
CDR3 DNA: TGTGCCAGCAGCGTACGGGACTTCTCTCCCGGGGAGCTGTTTTTT

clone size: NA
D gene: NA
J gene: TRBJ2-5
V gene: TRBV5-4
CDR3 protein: CASSGSGLETQYF
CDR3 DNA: TGTGCCAGCAGCGGCTCGGGACTAGAGACCCAGTACTTC

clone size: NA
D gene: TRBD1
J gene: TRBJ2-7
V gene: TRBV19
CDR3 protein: CASSILGQGASYEQYF
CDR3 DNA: TGTGCCAGTAGTATCCTCGGACAGGGGGCCTCCTACGAGCAGTACTTC

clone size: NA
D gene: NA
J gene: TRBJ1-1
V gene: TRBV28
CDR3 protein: CASRGQSTAFF
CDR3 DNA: TGTGCCAGCAGGGGACAATCTACAGCTTTCTTT

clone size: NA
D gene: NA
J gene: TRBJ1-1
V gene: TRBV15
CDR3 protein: CATSRGDTEAFF
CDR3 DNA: TGTGCCACCAGCAGGGGGGACACTGAAGCTTTCTTT

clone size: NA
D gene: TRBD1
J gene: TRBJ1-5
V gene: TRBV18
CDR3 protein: CASSPGTGDQPQHF
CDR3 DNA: TGTGCCAGCTCACCAGGGACAGGGGATCAGCCCCAGCATTTT

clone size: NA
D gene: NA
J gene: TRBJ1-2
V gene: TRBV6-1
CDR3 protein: CASSELIGGDGYTF
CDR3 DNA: TGTGCCAGCAGTGAGCTGATAGGGGGGGACGGCTACACCTTC

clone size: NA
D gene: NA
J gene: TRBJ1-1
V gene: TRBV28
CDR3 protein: CASSPRGARTEAFF
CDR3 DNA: TGTGCCAGCAGCCCGCGGGGGGCGCGCACTGAAGCTTTCTTT

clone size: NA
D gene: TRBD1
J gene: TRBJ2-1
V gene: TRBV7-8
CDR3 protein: CASSAGTGGLDEQFF
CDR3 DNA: TGTGCCAGCAGCGCGGGGACAGGGGGCCTCGATGAGCAGTTCTTC